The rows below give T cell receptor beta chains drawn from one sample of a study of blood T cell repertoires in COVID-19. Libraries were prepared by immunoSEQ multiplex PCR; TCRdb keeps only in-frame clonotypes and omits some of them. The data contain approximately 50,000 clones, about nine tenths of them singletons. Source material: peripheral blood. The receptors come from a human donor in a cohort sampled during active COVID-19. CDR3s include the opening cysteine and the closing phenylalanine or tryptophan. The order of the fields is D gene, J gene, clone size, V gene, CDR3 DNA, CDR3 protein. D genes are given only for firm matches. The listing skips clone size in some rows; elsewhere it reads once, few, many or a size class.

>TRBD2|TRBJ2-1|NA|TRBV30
TGTGCCTGGAGTGCCCCCGGGGCTAGCGGGAGGGACAATGAGCAGTTCTTC
CAWSAPGASGRDNEQFF
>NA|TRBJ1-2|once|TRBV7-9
TGTGCCAGCAGCTTAGGGGCGGGATATGGCTACACCTTC
CASSLGAGYGYTF
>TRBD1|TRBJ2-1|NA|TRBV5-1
TGCGCCAGCAGCTTGTTTCCGGGACAGAGCTTCGGCAATGAGCAGTTCTTC
CASSLFPGQSFGNEQFF
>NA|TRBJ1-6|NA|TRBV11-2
TGTGCCAGCAGCTTAATCCACGGGGGGCAGAATTCACCCCTCCACTTT
CASSLIHGGQNSPLHF
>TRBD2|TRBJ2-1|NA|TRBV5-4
TGTGCCAGCAGCCCCGGTGCTAGCGGGCGTTACAATGAGCAGTTCTTC
CASSPGASGRYNEQFF
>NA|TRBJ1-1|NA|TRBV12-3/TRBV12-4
TGTGCCAGCAGTACCACAGAAAACACTGAAGCTTTCTTT
CASSTTENTEAFF
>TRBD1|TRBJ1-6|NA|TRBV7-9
TGTGCCAGCAGCCCGGGACAGTCTAATTCACCCCTCCACTTT
CASSPGQSNSPLHF
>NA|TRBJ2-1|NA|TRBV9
TGTGCCAGCAGCGTAGGAGGGAGTGTGTACAATGAGCAGTTCTTC
CASSVGGSVYNEQFF
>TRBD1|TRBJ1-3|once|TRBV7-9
TGTGCCAGCAGCCTTATGGGACAGCTTAACTCTGGAAACACCATATATTTT
CASSLMGQLNSGNTIYF
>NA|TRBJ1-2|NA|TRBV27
TGTGCCAGCAGTTCTACAGGGAGCAACTATGGCTACACCTTC
CASSSTGSNYGYTF
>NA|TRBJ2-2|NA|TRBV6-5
TGTGCCAGCAGTCTTAACACCGGGGGGCTGTTTTTT
CASSLNTGGLFF
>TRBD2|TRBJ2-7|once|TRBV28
TGTGCCAGCAGTCTTCGACTAGCGGGTCCCGACGAGCAGTACTTC
CASSLRLAGPDEQYF
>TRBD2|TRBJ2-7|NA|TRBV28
TGTGCCATCAGTGGGCCGGGACTACGCTACGAGCAGTACTTC
CAISGPGLRYEQYF